This T cell receptor beta chain emerged from a study of blood T cells in healthy people across ages. Study context: Researchers report that template switching captured about one barcoded beta molecule per two T cells.

A second PCR, run for about 7 to 12 cycles, used a sample-barcoded 5' primer plus a J-beta primer mix. TCRdb redid the calling of the 5' RACE reads with MiXCR, one entry per CDR3 protein. The sample holds roughly 800,000 distinct CDR3 sequences, more than 25% seen once. Only a few counts were recorded for this clonotype. Germline V lookup: CDR1 DFQATT, CDR2 SNEGSKA (reference sequence). This CDR3 region has 11 residues. These records were also assigned to another study, of T cells of mothers and their children. That work adds: An overlap that was slightly higher, though non-significant, was seen in related mother-child pairs versus unrelated pairs.

The rearrangement joins TRBV20-1 to TRBJ2-5; tentatively, D is TRBD1 (6 bases). This clonotype was sampled from a boy between 5 and 17 years old in good health. Specimen: blood. The CDR3 is CRLGAGETQYF. The CDR3 coding sequence is TGCAGGCTGGGGGCGGGAGAGACCCAGTACTTC.